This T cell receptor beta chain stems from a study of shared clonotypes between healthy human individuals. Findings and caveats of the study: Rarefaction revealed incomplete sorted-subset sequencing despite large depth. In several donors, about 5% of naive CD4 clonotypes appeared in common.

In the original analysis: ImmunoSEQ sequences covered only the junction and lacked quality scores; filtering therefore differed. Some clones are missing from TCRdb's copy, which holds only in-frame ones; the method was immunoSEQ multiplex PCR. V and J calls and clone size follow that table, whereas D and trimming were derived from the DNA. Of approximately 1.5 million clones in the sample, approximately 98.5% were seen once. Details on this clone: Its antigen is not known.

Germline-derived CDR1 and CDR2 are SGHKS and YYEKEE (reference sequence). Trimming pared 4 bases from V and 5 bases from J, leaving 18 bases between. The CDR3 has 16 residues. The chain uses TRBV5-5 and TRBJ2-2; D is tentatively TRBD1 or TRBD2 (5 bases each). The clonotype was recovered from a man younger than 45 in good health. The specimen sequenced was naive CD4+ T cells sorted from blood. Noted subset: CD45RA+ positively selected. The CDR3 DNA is TGTGCCAGCAGCCCCCCCGAGGGGCCTCTTACCGGGGAGCTGTTTTTT. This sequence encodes CASSPPEGPLTGELFF.